Below, 8 T cell receptor beta chains from the same sample are listed, as sequenced in a study of T-cell memory formation after mild COVID-19. In TCRdb, the 5' RACE reads were re-called with MiXCR into one record per CDR3 protein. The sample includes approximately 560,000 distinct CDR3 sequences, approximately 15% of them seen just once. Sequencing input: PBMCs or a T cell subset sorted from them (not recorded which). These receptors were taken from an adult woman who had mild COVID-19 (a few samples of this study predate the infection). Cell type and time point are not known.

The chain combines TRBV2 with TRBJ2-1; TRBD1 aligns across 9 bases. V trimming: 3 bases; J trimming: 10 bases; junction bases outside the gene matches: 4. This CDR3 has 13 amino acids. The germline V gene has CDR1 SNHLY and CDR2 FYNNEI. In DNA form, the CDR3 reads TGTGCCAGCAGTGATATGGGGACAGGGGAGCAGTTCTTC. It yields the protein CASSDMGTGEQFF.

The rearrangement links TRBV30 to TRBJ1-1, with unresolved D. In germline, CDR1 is GTSNPN, CDR2 SVGIG (reference sequence). The V end was cut by 2 bases, the J end by 10 bases, with 17 bases between. CDR3 length equals 13 residues. Here the CDR3 reads CAWSPIGPLGAFF. The CDR3 nucleotides read TGTGCCTGGAGTCCCATTGGACCCCTTGGAGCTTTCTTT.

The rearrangement links TRBV18 to TRBJ1-1; D possibly corresponds to TRBD1 (6 bases). CDR1 and CDR2 from the germline V gene are KGHSH and LQKENI. V was clipped by 1 base and J by 5 bases, with 8 bases between them. This CDR3 spans 13 amino acids. The CDR3 DNA sequence: TGTGCCAGCTCACCACAGGGGGTTACTGAAGCTTTCTTT. This translates into CASSPQGVTEAFF.

The rearrangement joins TRBV11-3 to TRBJ1-1; 8 bases map to TRBD1. CDR3 length: 16 amino acids. The V and J ends lost 5 bases and 5 bases, in that order; junction bases with no gene match: 13. Germline V CDR1 and CDR2: SGHNT, YENEEA. CDR3 in amino acids: CASSPHSGTGGTEAFF. The CDR3 nucleotides read TGTGCCAGCAGCCCACATTCCGGGACAGGAGGGACTGAAGCTTTCTTT.

V is TRBV6-6 and J is TRBJ1-2; no firm D call. The CDR3 is 14 residues long. CDR1 and CDR2 from the germline V gene are MNHNY and SVGAGI (reference sequence). Trimming removed 3 bases from V and 4 bases from J, with 12 bases in between. The CDR3 here is CASSYDTVRYGYTF. The CDR3 region has the DNA TGTGCCAGCAGTTATGATACAGTCCGCTATGGCTACACCTTC.

The gene calls are TRBV7-2 and TRBJ1-6; no clear D. Per germline, CDR1 SGHTA and CDR2 FQGNSA. CDR3 length: 13 residues. V was shortened by 1 base and J by 12 bases, with 10 bases between the two germline ends. CDR3 protein: CASSLVVEKPLHF. DNA of the CDR3: TGTGCCAGCAGCTTAGTTGTTGAAAAACCCCTCCACTTT.

This clonotype was observed a handful of times. V and J are TRBV5-1 and TRBJ2-1; no clear D. V gave up 6 bases and J gave up 5 bases, with 12 bases separating them. Germline V gene lookup returns CDR1 SGHRS and CDR2 YFSETQ. This CDR3 has 13 amino acids. The DNA of the CDR3 is TGCGCCAGCAATAAGCTCCGGGACAATGAGCAGTTCTTC. This gives the protein CASNKLRDNEQFF. The variable domain in full, completed from reference TRBV5-1 and TRBJ2-1, reads KAGVTQTPRYLIKTRGQQVTLSCSPISGHRSVSWYQQTPGQGLQFLFEYFSETQRNKGNFPGRFSGRQFSNSRSEMNVSTLELGDSALYLCASNKLRDNEQFFGPGTRLTVL.

The J gene is TRBJ1-2, the V gene TRBV10-2, with D uncertain. The CDR3 runs to 13 residues. V was trimmed by 2 bases and J by 5 bases, leaving 9 bases between them. Germline CDR1 and CDR2: WSHSY and SAAADI. The CDR3 region has the DNA TGCGCCAGCAGTGAGGGGAAAGGGTATGGCTACACCTTC. This encodes CASSEGKGYGYTF.